Below are 30 T cell receptor beta chains sequenced from a single sample in a study of blood T cells in healthy people across ages. Then a second PCR, running roughly 7 to 11 cycles, was carried out with a sample-barcoded 5' primer and a J-beta primer mix. TCRdb ran MiXCR on the 5' RACE reads and lists one entry per CDR3 protein. The repertoire holds some 1.4 million distinct CDR3 sequences, with roughly 45% as singletons. The source material was blood. All receptors derive from a woman aged 18-29 years in good health.

This clonotype has more than one count but fewer than ten. The chain joins TRBV4-1 to TRBJ1-2; D may be TRBD1 (5 bases). The CDR3 extends over 19 amino acids. Trimming pared 1 base from V and 0 bases from J, leaving 21 bases between. Germline CDR1 MGHRA, CDR2 YSYEKL. CDR3 DNA sequence: TGCGCCAGCAGCCAAGTTGCGGGGGTCGGGGATTCGGCTAACTATGGCTACACCTTC. It codes for CASSQVAGVGDSANYGYTF.

This clonotype was seen more than once but under ten times. The V and J genes are TRBV20-1 and TRBJ1-2; D is possibly TRBD1 (5 bases). Trimming pared 6 bases from V and 8 bases from J, leaving 19 bases between. This CDR3 has 13 residues. Looked up from germline, CDR1 is DFQATT and CDR2 is SNEGSKA (reference sequence). The CDR3 spells CSAEQETLGGYTF. The DNA of the CDR3 is TGCAGTGCAGAACAGGAAACACTAGGAGGCTACACCTTC.

The rearrangement uses TRBV15 and TRBJ1-2; D is unresolved. The CDR3 has 13 amino acids. Trimming pared 9 bases from V and 6 bases from J, leaving 17 bases between. Germline V lookup: CDR1 LNHNV, CDR2 YYDKDF (reference sequence). CDR3 sequence reads: CATDGAPAHGYTF. The CDR3, as DNA: TGTGCCACTGACGGAGCACCGGCCCATGGCTACACCTTC.

The chain employs TRBV4-1 and TRBJ1-4, with 7 bases aligning to TRBD1. Trimming cost V 3 bases and J 3 bases; bases outside gene matches: 7. The CDR3 sequence is 16 residues long. Germline lookup yields CDR1 MGHRA and CDR2 YSYEKL. CDR3 residues: CASSHGPGQSNEKLFF. In DNA, the CDR3 is TGCGCCAGCAGCCATGGGCCGGGACAGTCTAATGAAAAACTGTTTTTT.

The chain links TRBV6-5 to TRBJ2-7, with D hard to call. Looked up from germline, CDR1 is MNHEY and CDR2 is SVGAGI. The CDR3 covers 13 residues. The V and J ends lost 2 bases and 2 bases respectively, with 7 bases between them. CDR3 sequence (DNA): TGTGCCAGCAGTTACCGACAAACCTACGAGCAGTACTTC. Translating gives CASSYRQTYEQYF.

This chain links TRBV15 with TRBJ2-3; perhaps TRBD1 as D (6 bases). Trimming took off 5 bases at V and 6 bases at J, with 12 bases between the two ends. This CDR3 has 13 residues. Germline V gene lookup returns CDR1 LNHNV and CDR2 YYDKDF (reference sequence). This CDR3 is CATSGGGRDTQYF. The CDR3 nucleotides read TGTGCCACCAGCGGTGGGGGCAGGGATACGCAGTATTTT.

This sequence joins TRBV27 and TRBJ2-1; possible D gene TRBD2, 6 bases. Germline CDR1 reads MNHEY; CDR2 reads SMNVEV (reference sequence). With 2 bases removed from V and 2 bases from J, the gap between germline ends came to 16 bases. The CDR3 runs 17 residues. The CDR3 loop reads CASSLGVTGRAYNEQFF. The CDR3 DNA is TGTGCCAGCAGTTTAGGGGTTACCGGGAGAGCCTACAATGAGCAGTTCTTC.

The V gene is TRBV3-1, the J gene TRBJ2-3; TRBD2 agrees at 7 bases. V lost 0 bases to trimming and J lost 4 bases; unmatched junction nucleotides: 7. Germline V gives CDR1 LGHDT, CDR2 YNNKEL (reference sequence). CDR3 length: 16 amino acids. The CDR3 region is CASSQDAAGVADTQYF. DNA of the CDR3: TGTGCCAGCAGCCAAGACGCGGCGGGAGTAGCAGATACGCAGTATTTT.

The CDR3 nucleotides are TGTGCCAGCAGCTCAGTAGCGGGAAGGGACCAGTACTTC. This translates into CASSSVAGRDQYF. This sequence joins TRBV7-9 and TRBJ2-5; 8 bases fit TRBD2. The J segment lost 10 bases and the V segment lost 4 bases, leaving 8 bases of the junction unmatched. CDR1 and CDR2 from the germline V gene are SEHNR and FQNEAQ (reference sequence). There are 13 residues in the CDR3.

This clonotype was counted a few times. The chain carries TRBV11-2 and TRBJ2-1; 8 positions match TRBD2. Germline V gene lookup returns CDR1 SGHAT and CDR2 FQNNGV. The CDR3 contains 16 residues. V lost 7 bases, J lost 6 bases, and 14 bases stayed unmatched. CDR3 residues: CASTFEAGEKGNEQFF. For the CDR3, the DNA is TGTGCCAGCACCTTCGAAGCGGGAGAAAAGGGCAATGAGCAGTTCTTC.

This clonotype was counted only a few times. The chain has TRBV15 and TRBJ1-1, with D unresolved. Deletions cut 5 bases from V and 5 bases from J, with 12 bases between. Germline loops: CDR1 LNHNV, CDR2 YYDKDF (reference sequence). The CDR3 loop spans 13 amino acids. The DNA of the CDR3 is TGTGCCACCAGCTCTGACCGAGGGACTGAAGCTTTCTTT. Amino acids: CATSSDRGTEAFF.

This clonotype was seen a few times. The chain carries TRBV5-1 and TRBJ2-7; the D is unclear. The ends were cut back, 4 bases at V and 0 bases at J, with 14 bases in the middle. The CDR3 loop spans 15 amino acids. Germline V CDR1 and CDR2: SGHRS, YFSETQ. Here the CDR3 reads CASSPNPDTSYEQYF. CDR3 nucleotide sequence: TGCGCCAGCAGCCCCAATCCCGACACCTCCTACGAGCAGTACTTC.

The chain employs TRBV7-2 and TRBJ2-5, with 11 nucleotides matching TRBD1. The CDR3 contains 15 residues. Germline V gene lookup returns CDR1 SGHTA and CDR2 FQGNSA. V lost 2 bases to trimming and J lost 11 bases; unmatched junction nucleotides: 10. The CDR3: CASSLIGQGANEQYF. CDR3 bases: TGTGCCAGCAGCTTAATAGGACAGGGGGCGAATGAGCAGTACTTC.

To note about this clonotype: It may be a read error: a sequence one base away is much more abundant. This chain connects TRBV29-1 to TRBJ2-1; D perhaps matches TRBD2 (6 bases). This CDR3 has 14 amino acids. In germline, CDR1 is SQVTM, CDR2 ANQGSEA. The CDR3 nucleotides are TGCGGCGTTGAGTGGAGCGGGCGTTACAATGAGCAGTTCTTC. Translation: CGVEWSGRYNEQFF.

The genes are TRBV4-2 and TRBJ2-1, with a weak D call TRBD2 (5 bases). Per the germline V gene, CDR1 is LGHNA and CDR2 is YNFKEQ. Trimming stripped 1 base from V and 9 bases from J, with 10 bases between. This CDR3 has 13 amino acids. CDR3 protein: CASSQGPGSEQFF. The CDR3, as DNA: TGTGCCAGCAGCCAAGGTCCGGGGAGTGAGCAGTTCTTC.

This clonotype showed up just a few times. The chain has TRBV28 and TRBJ2-7, with a tentative D call TRBD1 (5 bases). Trimming shortened V by 6 bases and J by 8 bases, and 11 bases separated the two germline ends. The germline V gene encodes CDR1 MDHEN and CDR2 SYDVKM. The CDR3 is made up of 11 amino acids. The CDR3 DNA follows: TGTGCCAGCAGCGATAACAGGAAGCAGTACTTC. Its translation is CASSDNRKQYF.

The genes are TRBV2 and TRBJ1-4, with D possibly matching TRBD1 (5 bases). The CDR3 is made up of 14 amino acids. Germline V gives CDR1 SNHLY, CDR2 FYNNEI. V dropped 6 bases and J dropped 3 bases, with 11 bases sitting between them. CDR3 sequence: CASSATAPNEKLFF. DNA of the CDR3: TGTGCCAGCAGCGCGACAGCGCCTAATGAAAAACTGTTTTTT. Drawing the rest from reference TRBV2 and TRBJ1-4, the complete variable domain is EPEVTQTPSHQVTQMGQEVILRCVPISNHLYFYWYRQILGQKVEFLVSFYNNEISEKSEIFDDQFSVERPDGSNFTLKIRSTKLEDSAMYFCASSATAPNEKLFFGSGTQLSVL.

Concerning this clonotype itself: At one end the junction does not follow the germline gene, possibly because of a read error. The chain joins TRBV29-1 to TRBJ2-7, with a possible D match to TRBD2 (6 bases). CDR3 length equals 13 residues. Germline lookup yields CDR1 SQVTM and CDR2 ANQGSEA. The CDR3 sequence is CSVEGGGSYERYF. The DNA of the CDR3 is TGCAGCGTGGAGGGTGGCGGGTCCTACGAGCGGTACTTC.

This chain links TRBV28 with TRBJ2-5, with 13 bases fitting TRBD2. The CDR3 totals 15 residues. The trim removed 11 bases at V and 11 bases at J, leaving 17 bases unmatched. Per germline, CDR1 MDHEN and CDR2 SYDVKM. The CDR3 region is CASRVGTSGRDEQYF. CDR3 DNA sequence: TGTGCCTCTAGGGTTGGTACTAGCGGGAGGGATGAGCAGTACTTC.

The genes are TRBV28 and TRBJ2-7, with 7 bases fitting TRBD1. Unmatched junction bases numbered 7, after V lost 8 bases and J lost 3 bases. CDR1 and CDR2 from the germline V gene are MDHEN and SYDVKM. The CDR3 is made up of 13 amino acids. The CDR3 DNA follows: TGTGCCAGCCTGGGGGACAGTTACTACGAGCAGTACTTC. Residues: CASLGDSYYEQYF.

The chain uses TRBV7-2 and TRBJ2-1; possible D gene TRBD1, 6 bases. Germline CDR1 SGHTA, CDR2 FQGNSA. Trimming cost V 3 bases and J 8 bases, with 14 bases left between them. The CDR3 is made up of 14 amino acids. The CDR3 region has the DNA TGTGCCAGCAGCTTCGGAACAGGGAAGTATGAGCAGTTCTTC. It specifies CASSFGTGKYEQFF.

In its sample, this clonotype was seen once. V and J are TRBV12-3 or TRBV12-4 and TRBJ2-5; 11 nucleotides agree with TRBD1. The CDR3 extends over 14 amino acids. V dropped 6 bases and J dropped 4; count of bases not matched to a gene: 4. The CDR3 DNA follows: TGTGCCAGCAGGGGACAGGGGGTTTCAGAGACCCAGTACTTC. This sequence encodes CASRGQGVSETQYF.

This rearrangement joins TRBV20-1 to TRBJ1-5; D is undetermined. Germline V CDR1 and CDR2: DFQATT, SNEGSKA (reference sequence). The CDR3 is 12 residues long. Between the trimmed V and J ends, which lost 2 bases and 7 bases, there was a span of 9 bases. This CDR3 is CSARPSGQPQHF. The CDR3 DNA is TGCAGTGCTAGACCCTCGGGGCAGCCCCAGCATTTT.

The chain links TRBV15 to TRBJ2-1; a weak D match, TRBD1 (6 bases). The CDR3 sequence is 13 residues long. Germline lookup yields CDR1 LNHNV and CDR2 YYDKDF (reference sequence). V lost 1 base and J 10 bases, leaving 11 bases between the germline ends. The CDR3, as DNA: TGTGCCACCAGCAGAGGTACAGGGTACGAGCAGTTCTTC. Its protein is CATSRGTGYEQFF.

V is TRBV20-1 and J is TRBJ2-3, with 12 bases fitting TRBD2. The germline gives CDR1 DFQATT, CDR2 SNEGSKA (reference sequence). This CDR3 region has 15 residues. J was trimmed by 4 bases and V by 4 bases; bases with no gene match: 6. The CDR3 spells CSAIPSGRVPDTQYF. CDR3 sequence (DNA): TGCAGTGCTATCCCTAGCGGGAGGGTACCAGATACGCAGTATTTT.

Comment on this clonotype: Germline and junction disagree at one end, which may indicate a read error. This chain uses TRBV5-1 with TRBJ2-7, with 9 bases that match TRBD2. This CDR3 spans 15 amino acids. Germline V gene lookup returns CDR1 SGHRS and CDR2 YFSETQ. CDR3 in DNA: TGTGCCAGCAGCTTAGGCGGGGGGGCAGCCTACGAGCAGTACTTC. It encodes CASSLGGGAAYEQYF.

This clonotype was detected only a few times. The J gene is TRBJ2-4, the V gene TRBV7-2, with 11 nucleotides matching TRBD2. The J segment lost 0 bases and the V segment lost 0 bases, leaving 7 bases of the junction unmatched. This CDR3 comprises 19 residues. Germline loops: CDR1 SGHTA, CDR2 FQGNSA. The CDR3 reads CASSLALGLAGLAKNIQYF. CDR3 DNA sequence: TGTGCCAGCAGCTTAGCGCTAGGACTAGCGGGTCTAGCCAAAAACATTCAGTACTTC.

V and J are TRBV5-6 and TRBJ2-1, with TRBD2 matching 8 bases. Germline values: CDR1 SGHDT, CDR2 YYEEEE. Trimming cost V 4 bases and J 7 bases; bases outside gene matches: 10. The CDR3 covers 15 residues. The CDR3 region is CASSPGGLVTNEQFF. CDR3 coding DNA: TGTGCCAGCAGCCCGGGAGGGCTAGTGACAAATGAGCAGTTCTTC.

The rearrangement links TRBV11-3 to TRBJ1-1; no firm D call. This CDR3 has 13 amino acids. Germline loops: CDR1 SGHNT, CDR2 YENEEA. The V end lost 7 bases, the J end lost 1 base, and 10 bases lay between the germline ends. CDR3 sequence: CASIFRTNTEAFF. CDR3 in DNA: TGTGCCAGCATCTTCCGTACGAACACTGAAGCTTTCTTT.

This chain connects TRBV19 to TRBJ2-1; D not resolved. Trimming removed 6 bases from V and 0 bases from J, with 12 bases in between. The CDR3 totals 15 residues. Germline V gives CDR1 LNHDA, CDR2 SQIVND (reference sequence). Here the CDR3 DNA reads TGTGCCAGTAGCCCTCCTGGCGTCTCCTACAATGAGCAGTTCTTC. Translation gives CASSPPGVSYNEQFF.